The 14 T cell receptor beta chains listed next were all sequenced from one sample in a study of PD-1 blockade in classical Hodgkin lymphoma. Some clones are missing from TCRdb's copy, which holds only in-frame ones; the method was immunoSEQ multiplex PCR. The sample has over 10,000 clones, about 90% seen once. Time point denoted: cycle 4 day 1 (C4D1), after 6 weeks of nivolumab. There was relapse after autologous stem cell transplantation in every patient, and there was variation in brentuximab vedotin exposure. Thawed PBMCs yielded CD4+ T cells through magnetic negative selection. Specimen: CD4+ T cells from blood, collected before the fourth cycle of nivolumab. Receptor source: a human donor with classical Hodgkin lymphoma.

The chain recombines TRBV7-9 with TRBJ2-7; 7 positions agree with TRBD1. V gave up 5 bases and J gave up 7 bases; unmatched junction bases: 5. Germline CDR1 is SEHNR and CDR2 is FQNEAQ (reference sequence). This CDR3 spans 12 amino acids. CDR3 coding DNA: TGTGCCAGCAGCGTGACAGGGTATGAGCAGTACTTC. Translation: CASSVTGYEQYF.

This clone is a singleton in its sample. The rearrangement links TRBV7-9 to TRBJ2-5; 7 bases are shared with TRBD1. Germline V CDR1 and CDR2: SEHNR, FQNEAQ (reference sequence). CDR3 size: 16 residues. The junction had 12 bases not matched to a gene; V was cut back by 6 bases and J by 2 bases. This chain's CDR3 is CASSLKPGQPQETQYF. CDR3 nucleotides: TGTGCCAGCAGTTTAAAACCGGGACAGCCTCAAGAGACCCAGTACTTC.

The CDR3: CASSFSGTDTQYF. The CDR3 DNA follows: TGTGCCAGCAGTTTTTCCGGCACAGATACGCAGTATTTT. The rearrangement links TRBV28 to TRBJ2-3; D is uncertain. Germline lookup yields CDR1 MDHEN and CDR2 SYDVKM. This CDR3 has 13 amino acids. Trimming pared 3 bases from V and 1 base from J, leaving 5 bases between.

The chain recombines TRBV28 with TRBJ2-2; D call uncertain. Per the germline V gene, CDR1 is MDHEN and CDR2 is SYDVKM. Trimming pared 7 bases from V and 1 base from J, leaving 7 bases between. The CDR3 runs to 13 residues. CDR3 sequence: CASNSQNTGELFF. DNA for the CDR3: TGTGCCAGCAATTCTCAGAACACCGGGGAGCTGTTTTTT.

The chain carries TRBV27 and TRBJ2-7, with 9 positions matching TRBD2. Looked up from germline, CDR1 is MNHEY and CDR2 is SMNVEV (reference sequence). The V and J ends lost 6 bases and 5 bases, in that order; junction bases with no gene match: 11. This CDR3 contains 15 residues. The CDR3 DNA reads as TGTGCCAGCAGGGCCCCGGGACTAGCATCCCACGAGCAGTACTTC. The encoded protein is CASRAPGLASHEQYF.

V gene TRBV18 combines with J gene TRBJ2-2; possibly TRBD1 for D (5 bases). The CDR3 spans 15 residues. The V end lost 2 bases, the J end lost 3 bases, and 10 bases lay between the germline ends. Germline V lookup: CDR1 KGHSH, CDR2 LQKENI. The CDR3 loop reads CASSPRQGYTGELFF. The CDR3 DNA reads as TGTGCCAGCTCACCAAGGCAGGGATACACCGGGGAGCTGTTTTTT.

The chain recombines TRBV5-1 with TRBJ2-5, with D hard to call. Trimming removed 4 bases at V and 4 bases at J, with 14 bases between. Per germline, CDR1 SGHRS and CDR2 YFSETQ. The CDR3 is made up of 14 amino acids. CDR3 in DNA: TGCGCCAGCAGCCTACTTAGTGTGCTAGAGACCCAGTACTTC. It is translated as CASSLLSVLETQYF.

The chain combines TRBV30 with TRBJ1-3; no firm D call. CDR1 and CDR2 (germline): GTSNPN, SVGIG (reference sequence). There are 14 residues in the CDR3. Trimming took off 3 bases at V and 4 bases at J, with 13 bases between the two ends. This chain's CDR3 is CAWRPLAQGNTIYF. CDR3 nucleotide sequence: TGTGCCTGGAGGCCCTTAGCTCAGGGAAACACCATATATTTT.

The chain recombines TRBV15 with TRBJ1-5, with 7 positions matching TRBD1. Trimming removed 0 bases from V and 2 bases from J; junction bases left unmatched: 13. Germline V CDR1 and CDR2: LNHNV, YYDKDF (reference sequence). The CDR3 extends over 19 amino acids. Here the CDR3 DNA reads TGTGCCACCAGCAGAGATATGGCAGGGGGGCATTTGGGCAATCAGCCCCAGCATTTT. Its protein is CATSRDMAGGHLGNQPQHF.

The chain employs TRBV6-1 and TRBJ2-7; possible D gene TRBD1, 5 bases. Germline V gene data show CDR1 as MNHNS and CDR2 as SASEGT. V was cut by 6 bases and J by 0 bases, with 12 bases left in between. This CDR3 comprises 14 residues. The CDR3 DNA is TGTGCCAGCAGAGAACAGGTAATCTCCTACGAGCAGTACTTC. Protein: CASREQVISYEQYF.

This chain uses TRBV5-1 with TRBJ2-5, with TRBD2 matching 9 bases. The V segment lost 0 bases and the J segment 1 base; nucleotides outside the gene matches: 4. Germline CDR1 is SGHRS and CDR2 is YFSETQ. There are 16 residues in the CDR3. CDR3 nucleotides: TGCGCCAGCAGCTTGGCGCTAGCGGGACCCCAAGAGACCCAGTACTTC. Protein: CASSLALAGPQETQYF. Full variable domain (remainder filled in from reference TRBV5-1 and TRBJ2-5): KAGVTQTPRYLIKTRGQQVTLSCSPISGHRSVSWYQQTPGQGLQFLFEYFSETQRNKGNFPGRFSGRQFSNSRSEMNVSTLELGDSALYLCASSLALAGPQETQYFGPGTRLLVL.

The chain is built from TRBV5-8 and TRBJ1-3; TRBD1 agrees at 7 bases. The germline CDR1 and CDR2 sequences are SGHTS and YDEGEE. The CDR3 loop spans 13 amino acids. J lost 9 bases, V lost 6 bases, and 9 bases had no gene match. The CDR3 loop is CASNEQGLGTIYF. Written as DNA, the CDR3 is TGTGCCAGCAACGAACAGGGGCTGGGCACCATATATTTT.

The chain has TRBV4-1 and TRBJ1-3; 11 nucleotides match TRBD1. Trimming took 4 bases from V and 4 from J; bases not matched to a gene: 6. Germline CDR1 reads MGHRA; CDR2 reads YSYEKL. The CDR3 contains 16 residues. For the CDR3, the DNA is TGCGCCAGCAGCCGATGGACAGGGGGCGACGGAAACACCATATATTTT. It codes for CASSRWTGGDGNTIYF.

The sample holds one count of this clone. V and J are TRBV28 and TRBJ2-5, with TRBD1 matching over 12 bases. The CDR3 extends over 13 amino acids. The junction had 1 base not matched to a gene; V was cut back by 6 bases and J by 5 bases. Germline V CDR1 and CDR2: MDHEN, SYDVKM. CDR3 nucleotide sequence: TGTGCCAGCAGGGGACAGGGGGCGGAGACCCAGTACTTC. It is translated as CASRGQGAETQYF.